One sample yielded the 24 T cell receptor beta chains listed below, sequenced in a study of blood T cells in healthy people across ages. The use of a sample-barcoded 5' primer and a J-beta primer mix characterized a second PCR of about 6 to 11 cycles. TCRdb fed the 5' RACE reads into MiXCR, producing one record per CDR3 protein. This sample has roughly 1,800,000 distinct CDR3 sequences, with about 49% found just once. Source material: blood. Source of these receptors: a woman aged 40-49 years in good health.

The chain has TRBV5-1 and TRBJ2-3; 8 bases agree with TRBD2. Germline trimming cut 4 bases from V and 6 bases from J; bases unmatched to any gene: 7. Per germline, CDR1 SGHRS and CDR2 YFSETQ. CDR3 length: 14 residues. The CDR3 sequence: CASSTGLAVDTQYF. The DNA of the CDR3 is TGCGCCAGCAGCACCGGACTAGCAGTCGATACGCAGTATTTT.

Comments on this clonotype: One junction end does not reproduce the germline sequence, and a read error may be involved. This rearrangement joins TRBV4-3 to TRBJ1-2; D is possibly TRBD1 (6 bases). Germline CDR1 and CDR2: LGHNA and YSLEER. There are 14 residues in the CDR3. CDR3 coding DNA: TGCGCCGGCAGCCAAGATCTAGGGACAACAGGCTACACCTTC. Translation gives CAGSQDLGTTGYTF.

This clonotype was observed a handful of times. The J gene is TRBJ2-1, the V gene TRBV7-8, with D unresolved. CDR1 SGHVS and CDR2 FQNEAQ come from the germline V gene. Trimming left V 3 bases short and J 7 bases short, with 7 bases between. The CDR3 covers 12 residues. The CDR3 bases are TGTGCCAGCAGCTTCCGGGCTAATGAGCAGTTCTTC. It codes for CASSFRANEQFF.

This chain joins TRBV7-2 and TRBJ2-5; perhaps D is TRBD1 or TRBD2 (5 bases each). Per the germline V gene, CDR1 is SGHTA and CDR2 is FQGNSA. V dropped 6 bases and J dropped 5 bases, with 13 bases sitting between them. CDR3 length: 13 residues. The chain's CDR3 is CASSPQEVETQYF. CDR3 bases: TGTGCCAGCAGTCCACAGGAGGTTGAGACCCAGTACTTC.

The rearrangement uses TRBV6-1 and TRBJ2-1; D unclear. Germline lookup yields CDR1 MNHNS and CDR2 SASEGT. The V and J ends lost 6 bases and 10 bases respectively, with 13 bases between them. This CDR3 contains 12 residues. The CDR3 DNA reads TGTGCCAGCAGCGCGACCTCCTACGAGCAGTTCTTC. Its protein is CASSATSYEQFF.

The V call is TRBV21-1, the J call TRBJ1-4. TRBV21-1 has pseudogene status. This CDR3 comprises 13 residues. This CDR3 reads CASTKERFEKLFF. The CDR3, as DNA: TGTGCCAGCACCAAAGAGAGATTTGAAAAACTGTTTTTT.

This rearrangement joins TRBV3-1 to TRBJ2-3, with D maybe TRBD1 (6 bases). CDR3 length: 16 amino acids. Germline V gene data show CDR1 as LGHDT and CDR2 as YNNKEL (reference sequence). V lost 2 bases, J lost 0 bases, and 12 bases lay in between. This CDR3 is CASSQRRGSSTDTQYF. The CDR3 DNA is TGTGCCAGCAGCCAACGAAGGGGGAGTAGCACAGATACGCAGTATTTT.

The chain has TRBV3-1 and TRBJ2-4, with D perhaps being TRBD1 or TRBD2 (6 bases each). Judging by the DNA end, TRBJ2-7 fits better; the J call may be wrong. The length of the CDR3 is 12 residues. Germline-derived CDR1 and CDR2 are LGHDT and YNNKEL (reference sequence). CDR3 sequence reads: CASRRDNYEQYF. In DNA, the CDR3 is TGTGCCAGCAGGCGGGACAACTACGAGCAGTACTTC.

The chain couples TRBV7-2 to TRBJ2-7; 10 bases match TRBD2. Germline V gene lookup returns CDR1 SGHTA and CDR2 FQGNSA. V dropped 5 bases and J dropped 3; count of bases not matched to a gene: 7. The CDR3 consists of 15 residues. As DNA, the CDR3 is TGTGCCAGCAGCCCACGAAGCGGGGGGGACTACGAGCAGTACTTC. Protein product: CASSPRSGGDYEQYF. Full variable domain (missing parts from reference TRBV7-2 and TRBJ2-7): GAGVSQSPSNKVTEKGKDVELRCDPISGHTALYWYRQSLGQGLEFLIYFQGNSAPDKSGLPSDRFSAERTGGSVSTLTIQRTQQEDSAVYLCASSPRSGGDYEQYFGPGTRLTVT.

The chain couples TRBV7-9 to TRBJ2-1; TRBD1 aligns across 11 bases. This CDR3 is 19 amino acids long. The ends lost 5 bases at V and 0 bases at J; junction bases unmatched: 12. CDR1 SEHNR and CDR2 FQNEAQ come from the germline V gene (reference sequence). The CDR3 region has the DNA TGTGCCAGCAGCCCCCGGGGTGGGACAGGGGGGAGCTCCTACAATGAGCAGTTCTTC. It encodes CASSPRGGTGGSSYNEQFF.

A few counts support this clonotype. The chain uses TRBV20-1 and TRBJ2-5, with no clear D. The end of the DNA aligns better with TRBJ2-1, so the J call may be wrong. Germline CDR1 DFQATT, CDR2 SNEGSKA (reference sequence). CDR3 length: 11 amino acids. CDR3 sequence: CSAIGAETQFF. The DNA of the CDR3 is TGCAGTGCGATCGGTGCGGAGACCCAGTTCTTC.

CDR3 nucleotides: TGTGCCAGTTTAGGGCCCCAGGGTCTTGGCACTGAAGCTTTCTTT. This translates into CASLGPQGLGTEAFF. The V and J genes are TRBV19 and TRBJ1-1, with D perhaps TRBD1 (5 bases). The CDR3 sequence is 15 residues long. V gave up 8 bases and J gave up 4 bases, with 20 bases separating them. Germline V gene lookup returns CDR1 LNHDA and CDR2 SQIVND (reference sequence).

This CDR3 is CASSGGQLTDTQYF. CDR3 DNA sequence: TGTGCCAGCAGCGGGGGGCAGCTAACAGATACGCAGTATTTT. This rearrangement joins TRBV2 to TRBJ2-3; D is possibly TRBD2 (7 bases). The CDR3 consists of 14 residues. The V end was cut by 6 bases, the J end by 3 bases, with 13 bases between. The V gene's germline CDR1 is SNHLY and CDR2 FYNNEI.

The chain is built from TRBV7-2 and TRBJ1-6; D uncertain. V was shortened by 2 bases and J by 8 bases, with 10 bases between the two germline ends. The CDR3 totals 14 residues. Germline values: CDR1 SGHTA, CDR2 FQGNSA. CDR3 protein: CASSLQGIDSPLHF. The DNA for the CDR3 is TGTGCCAGCAGCTTACAAGGCATTGATTCACCCCTCCACTTT.

Concerning this clonotype: The germline gene is not matched at one end of the junction; a read error may be the cause. This sequence joins TRBV7-2 and TRBJ2-7, with D tentatively TRBD1 (6 bases). The germline gives CDR1 SGHTA, CDR2 FQGNSA. The CDR3 is made up of 14 amino acids. The CDR3 loop reads CAGSSRRGNYEQYF. CDR3 bases: TGTGCCGGCAGCTCCCGCAGGGGAAACTACGAGCAGTACTTC.

This chain connects TRBV12-3 or TRBV12-4 to TRBJ2-3, with 13 nucleotides matching TRBD2. The CDR3 covers 17 residues. V was clipped by 5 bases and J by 1 base; unmatched bases: 6. CDR3 in DNA: TGTGCCAGCAGTCGGGGCGGGACTAGCGGGGGCACAGATACGCAGTATTTT. This codes for CASSRGGTSGGTDTQYF.

This clonotype came up a few times. The chain is built from TRBV10-1 and TRBJ2-1; 10 positions agree with TRBD2. Losses at the gene ends were 0 bases for V and 5 bases for J; bases not matched to a gene: 4. CDR1 is WNHNN and CDR2 is SYGVQD in the germline V gene (reference sequence). The CDR3 is 16 amino acids. The CDR3, as DNA: TGCGCCAGCAGTGAGTCCCGAGCGGGGGGGAACAATGAGCAGTTCTTC. Its translation: CASSESRAGGNNEQFF.

This clonotype was observed a few times. This sequence joins TRBV15 and TRBJ2-7; D is perhaps TRBD2 (5 bases). The CDR3 extends over 12 amino acids. V was clipped by 4 bases and J by 5 bases, with 9 bases between them. Germline V gene data show CDR1 as LNHNV and CDR2 as YYDKDF (reference sequence). In nucleotides, the CDR3 is TGTGCCACCAGCAACGCGGGCGACGAGCAGTACTTC. It translates to CATSNAGDEQYF.

This clonotype has only a few counts. The J gene is TRBJ1-2, the V gene TRBV6-6; 7 nucleotides match TRBD1. Trimming at V came to 5 bases and at J to 6 bases, leaving 6 bases not matched to a gene. The CDR3 has 13 amino acids. CDR1 and CDR2 from the germline V gene are MNHNY and SVGAGI (reference sequence). CDR3 coding DNA: TGTGCCAGCAGTCCGACAGGGAAAGATGGCTACACCTTC. It is translated as CASSPTGKDGYTF.

The rearrangement links TRBV4-2 to TRBJ2-7; a possible D gene is TRBD1 (6 bases). The CDR3 length is 15 residues. Germline values: CDR1 LGHNA, CDR2 YNFKEQ. V was cut by 4 bases and J by 2 bases, with 15 bases left in between. CDR3 DNA sequence: TGTGCCAGCAGCCCAGGGGTCCAGGCAGCCTACGAGCAGTACTTC. It encodes CASSPGVQAAYEQYF.

The CDR3 nucleotides read TGTGCCAGCAGCCCCCTTAGGAACACTGAAGCTTTCTTT. It is translated as CASSPLRNTEAFF. The chain recombines TRBV5-5 with TRBJ1-1; D call uncertain. This CDR3 spans 13 amino acids. V was clipped by 4 bases and J by 1 base, with 8 bases between them. From germline, CDR1 is SGHKS and CDR2 YYEKEE (reference sequence).

This chain uses TRBV6-1 with TRBJ2-3; D possibly corresponds to TRBD1 (6 bases). The V gene's germline CDR1 is MNHNS and CDR2 SASEGT. The CDR3 is 18 amino acids. Trimming took 0 bases from V and 4 from J, leaving 20 bases between them. The CDR3 DNA follows: TGTGCCAGCAGTGAAGCGGGTTTGGGCAGGGGATTCGCAGATACGCAGTATTTT. This codes for CASSEAGLGRGFADTQYF.

V is TRBV18 and J is TRBJ2-3; no firm D call. Germline V gene sequence: CDR1 KGHSH, CDR2 LQKENI. Trimming shortened V by 2 bases and J by 2 bases, and 11 bases separated the two germline ends. The CDR3 spans 15 residues. This CDR3 reads CASSPVGSFTDTQYF. The DNA of the CDR3 is TGTGCCAGCTCACCAGTGGGGTCCTTCACAGATACGCAGTATTTT.

The chain carries TRBV29-1 and TRBJ2-5; 7 bases align to TRBD1. J was trimmed by 5 bases and V by 6 bases; bases with no gene match: 9. Germline-derived CDR1 and CDR2 are SQVTM and ANQGSEA. The CDR3 is 13 residues long. Here the CDR3 DNA reads TGCAGCGTCTTAAGGGGGCCAGGGGAGACCCAGTACTTC. The encoded protein is CSVLRGPGETQYF.